This T cell receptor beta chain originates from a study of T cell clonality in common variable immunodeficiency. Study-wide points: Fewer TCRbeta clones were shared among CVID subjects than controls.

From germline, CDR1 is SGHVS and CDR2 FNYEAQ. V shed 4 bases and J 3 bases; nucleotides not matched to a gene: 9. The CDR3 totals 16 residues. Most patients and controls had Caucasian heritage. Each donor provided about 4.5 to 8.5 ml of heparinized whole blood. Equal genomic DNA amounts from CVID and control samples were sequenced. Generated by immunoSEQ multiplex PCR, the TCRdb table keeps only in-frame clones and is missing some. Observed in the sample are 45,000 to 55,000 clones, none of them singletons. This clone was found many times. No antigen is known for it. The CDR3 end falls 3 residues outside the read, so it is completed with the germline J gene.

The sequenced material came from peripheral blood mononuclear cells. The source is a person between 18 and 75 years old in good health. The chain couples TRBV7-6 to TRBJ2-5, with TRBD1 matching 9 bases. The CDR3 sequence: CASSSRTGDREETQYF. The CDR3 DNA, read in part, is TGTGCCAGCAGCTCTAGAACCGGGGACAGGGAAGAGACC.